This T cell receptor beta chain was captured by sequencing in a study of early T cells in non-severe SARS-CoV-2 infection (dated by TCRdb to the early 2020s). Notes on the research overall: TCR sequencing used bulk RNA from unsorted whole blood, so alpha and beta chains could not be paired.

The receptor library was made with 5' RACE. TCRdb lists the instrument as NextSeq 500. Unique molecular identifiers were attached to individual cDNA molecules in the TCR library protocol so that sequencing error and PCR bias could be corrected. Both TCR alpha and beta chains were sequenced, and tight co-correlation was observed between alpha and beta sequence abundances in each sample. The paper's data handling went like this. Decombinator V4 was used to perform V gene, J gene and CDR3 annotation of TCR sequences. TCRs were defined as expanded if a significant change between any two time points was detected under a Poisson model with p below 0.0001. Abundances of TCRs were expressed as counts per million after normalisation to the total number of TCRs sequenced in each sample. MAIT TCRs were defined by TRAV1-2 paired with TRAJ12, TRAJ20 or TRAJ33, and iNKT TCRs by TRAV10 paired with TRAJ18. A search of VDJdb, accessed on 1 November 2021, was run for TCRs annotated to CMV, EBV and SARS-CoV-2, with TCRs annotated for multiple antigens excluded. TCRdb reran the public reads through fastp at Q25 and MiXCR, keeping productive beta chains. Duplicate CDR3 protein sequences are folded into a single record with the most common DNA and genes. TCRdb, rather than the study authors, made the V and J calls. This sample gives 50,000 to 70,000 distinct CDR3 sequences in total; approximately 12% of them show up just once. About 1.4% of the sample is held by the ten biggest clonotypes.

A case-control design nested within a healthcare worker cohort in London, UK, was used, with weekly nasopharyngeal swab PCR tests and blood sampling performed. Healthcare workers were recruited between 23 and 31 March 2020, during the week of the UK lockdown, and were followed weekly for up to roughly 15 weeks. As encoded in the germline V gene, CDR1 is SGHTA while CDR2 is FQGNSA. V ends up 5 bases short and J 4 bases short, with an unmatched junction base count of 13. The CDR3 goes from the cysteine to the phenylalanine over 17 residues. CDR3 DNA is the only sequence kept; it has 51 bases, read in frame from the first base. Points the paper makes about the study in general: VDJdb matching was skewed toward anti-spike CD8 responses, so virus-specific expansions were likely underestimated and private and CD4 specificities were missed.

This clonotype turned up a few times. Its antigen is unknown. The record has no base qualities; no much larger clone is one base away. This receptor was obtained from an adult who was a healthcare worker with PCR-confirmed SARS-CoV-2 infection or an uninfected control (not recorded which). The rearrangement joined TRBV7-2 to TRBJ1-2, with 10 junctional bases fitting TRBD1. Sequencing input: whole blood. The CDR3 protein sequence reads: CASSPQRSGTGAYGYTF. The nucleotide sequence is given as TGTGCCAGCAGCCCGCAGCGGTCCGGGACAGGGGCCTATGGCTACACCTTC. The full variable domain, completed from the reference TRBV7-2 and TRBJ1-2 proteins outside the CDR3, reads GAGVSQSPSNKVTEKGKDVELRCDPISGHTALYWYRQSLGQGLEFLIYFQGNSAPDKSGLPSDRFSAERTGGSVSTLTIQRTQQEDSAVYLCASSPQRSGTGAYGYTFGSGTRLTVV.